A selection of T cell receptor beta chains follows, all from one sample in a study of T-cell memory formation after mild COVID-19. In TCRdb, the 5' RACE reads were re-called with MiXCR into one record per CDR3 protein. The sample has some 31,000 distinct CDR3 sequences, 9.5% to 15% seen once; the top ten hold approximately 16%. Sequencing was performed on PBMCs or a T cell subset sorted from them (not recorded which). All receptors derive from an adult woman who had mild COVID-19 (a few samples of this study predate the infection). Cell type and time point are not known. CDR3s leave out the opening cysteine and the closing phenylalanine or tryptophan.

>TRBV9
ASSVVRGTEAF
>TRBV20-1
SARGPRTQY
>TRBV9
ASSNRGRSGSPDEQY
>TRBV25-1
ASSEYRATSTDTQY
>TRBV6-6
ASSSSESGEQY
>TRBV7-9
ASEPGGETQY
>TRBV12-3/TRBV12-4
ASRSTGGYEAF
>TRBV12-3/TRBV12-4
ASSSPASYEQY
>TRBV6-5
ASSRTSGGYSYEQY
>TRBV12-3/TRBV12-4
ASSLSMGITEAF
>TRBV7-6
ASSSIQGGENTEAF
>TRBV20-1
SAREAGGLYEQY
>TRBV10-2
ATSDGKLF
>TRBV12-3/TRBV12-4
ATLAGLYETDTQY
>TRBV19
ASRSRGITGNTEAF
>TRBV27
ASSPASGGYNEQF
>TRBV5-6
ASSFGAGNLYEQY
>TRBV5-1
ASRREEGGITDTQY
>TRBV6-2/TRBV6-3
ASRPGGFNQPQH
>TRBV12-3/TRBV12-4
ASSQTGAYT
>TRBV9
ASTPVQGGLVGELF
>TRBV5-1
ASSSGGTNYGYT
>TRBV19
ASSPGTFLLGELF
>TRBV7-9
ASSLGVVEAF
>TRBV7-9
ASSFNIDSWQGTNTGELF
>TRBV6-2/TRBV6-3
ASSYRSRGLLHYNEQF
>TRBV7-9
ASSLSPDSPLH
>TRBV7-9
ASSPHSSGANVLT
>TRBV5-5
ASSVDQGNTIY
>TRBV5-1
ASRNGQGDGYT
>TRBV19
ATHQGSPGANVLT
>TRBV5-1
ASSLDRGEGAEAF
>TRBV6-5
ASSYSADSSYEQY
>TRBV18
ASSPLPREGQF
>TRBV7-3
ASSSSPQETQY
>TRBV27
ASSFGVWGYEQY
>TRBV6-2/TRBV6-3
ASSSTSGSSYEQY
>TRBV9
ASSVGTGRRTYNEQF
>TRBV6-1
ASSEARVSSYNSPLH
>TRBV25-1
ASSELDGGDTQY
>TRBV20-1
SASTGLEQPQH
>TRBV11-1
ASSLKIDSPLH
>TRBV9
ASSVGVEDEKLF
>TRBV25-1
ASSESQGEGAYQPQH
>TRBV5-1
ASSLAPGGGTADTQY
>TRBV10-3
AISESGGSQPQH
>TRBV27
ASSLSRGFTEAF
>TRBV12-3/TRBV12-4
ASSTGLGRRSYEQY
>TRBV19
ASSRVWRDNEQF
>TRBV4-1
ASSQGTNNSPLH
>TRBV24-1
ATSDPHRSPYNEQF
>TRBV2
ASLAGVVSYEQY
>TRBV20-1
SAPDQRKETQY